Presented here are 9 T cell receptor beta chains from one specimen sequenced in a study of cytomegalovirus exposure and HLA in healthy donors. PCR used 60 Vbeta primers and 13 Jbeta primers. TCRdb's copy holds only in-frame clones and misses some; the assay was immunoSEQ multiplex PCR. This table holds fewer than 250,000 clones, approximately 83% found once. Sequenced input: PBMCs. These TCRs come from a boy between 2 and 10 years old in good health and CMV-seronegative.

CDR3 loop: CASAGGEDQPQHF. The DNA for the CDR3 is TGTGCCAGCGCCGGGGGGGAGGATCAGCCCCAGCATTTT. The gene calls are TRBV6-5 and TRBJ1-5, with D perhaps matching TRBD1 (5 bases). V was trimmed by 8 bases and J by 5 bases, leaving 13 bases between them. CDR3 length equals 13 residues. Germline CDR1 reads MNHEY; CDR2 reads SVGAGI.

The CDR3 DNA follows: TGTGCCAGCAGTTCCGGACAGACCTATGGCTACACCTTC. It translates to CASSSGQTYGYTF. The chain combines TRBV27 with TRBJ1-2; a possible D gene is TRBD1 (6 bases). The CDR3 is 13 residues long. The germline CDR1 and CDR2 sequences are MNHEY and SMNVEV (reference sequence). Between the trimmed V and J ends, which lost 4 bases and 4 bases, there was a span of 10 bases.

This chain uses TRBV11-2 with TRBJ1-1, with TRBD1 matching over 8 bases. J was trimmed by 5 bases and V by 4 bases; bases with no gene match: 12. This CDR3 comprises 16 residues. Germline V gives CDR1 SGHAT, CDR2 FQNNGV. The CDR3 protein is CASSCIPGGGGTEAFF. DNA of the CDR3: TGTGCCAGCAGCTGCATCCCAGGGGGCGGAGGAACTGAAGCTTTCTTT.

The chain uses TRBV2 and TRBJ2-7; D call uncertain. The ends were cut back, 1 base at V and 1 base at J, with 11 bases in the middle. The CDR3 loop spans 15 amino acids. CDR1 and CDR2 from the germline V gene are SNHLY and FYNNEI. This chain's CDR3 is CASSEGADGSYEQYF. The CDR3 DNA sequence: TGTGCCAGCAGTGAAGGGGCAGACGGATCCTACGAGCAGTACTTC. The full variable domain, its missing parts supplied by reference TRBV2 and TRBJ2-7, is EPEVTQTPSHQVTQMGQEVILRCVPISNHLYFYWYRQILGQKVEFLVSFYNNEISEKSEIFDDQFSVERPDGSNFTLKIRSTKLEDSAMYFCASSEGADGSYEQYFGPGTRLTVT.

This clone was recorded a few times. This chain connects TRBV6-5 to TRBJ1-5; the D gene is possibly TRBD1 (6 bases). CDR1 MNHEY and CDR2 SVGAGI come from the germline V gene. The ends were cut back, 6 bases at V and 0 bases at J, with 12 bases in the middle. The CDR3 spans 15 residues. The CDR3 region has the DNA TGTGCCAGCAGCCCGACAGGACCTAGCAATCAGCCCCAGCATTTT. This translates into CASSPTGPSNQPQHF.

The chain carries TRBV4-1 and TRBJ2-7, with a tentative D call TRBD1 (6 bases). With 0 bases removed from V and 7 bases from J, the gap between germline ends came to 16 bases. The CDR3 runs to 15 residues. The germline V gene encodes CDR1 MGHRA and CDR2 YSYEKL. The CDR3 protein is CASSQDAGRGWEQYF. The CDR3, as DNA: TGCGCCAGCAGCCAAGATGCAGGCAGGGGTTGGGAGCAGTACTTC.

The genes are TRBV9 and TRBJ2-7, with 9 positions matching TRBD2. Germline V gene sequence: CDR1 SGDLS, CDR2 YYNGEE. V shed 3 bases and J 3 bases; nucleotides not matched to a gene: 4. The CDR3 has 14 residues. CDR3 sequence reads: CASSESGGSYEQYF. The CDR3, as DNA: TGTGCCAGCAGCGAGAGCGGGGGGAGCTACGAGCAGTACTTC.

The rearrangement uses TRBV2 and TRBJ2-5; D ambiguous. V dropped 4 bases and J dropped 11 bases, with 8 bases sitting between them. The CDR3 is made up of 10 amino acids. In germline, CDR1 is SNHLY, CDR2 FYNNEI. The CDR3: CASSGREQYF. In DNA, the CDR3 is TGTGCCAGCAGTGGTAGAGAGCAGTACTTC. The whole variable domain, remainder taken from reference TRBV2 and TRBJ2-5, is EPEVTQTPSHQVTQMGQEVILRCVPISNHLYFYWYRQILGQKVEFLVSFYNNEISEKSEIFDDQFSVERPDGSNFTLKIRSTKLEDSAMYFCASSGREQYFGPGTRLLVL.

This sequence joins TRBV16 and TRBJ1-2, with D possibly TRBD1 on 5 matching bases. Germline lookup yields CDR1 KGHSY and CDR2 FQNENV. CDR3 length: 14 amino acids. V lost 1 base to trimming and J lost 7 bases, with 13 bases between them. CDR3 loop: CASSQLKGDRGYTF. CDR3 bases: TGTGCCAGCAGCCAATTGAAAGGGGATCGTGGCTACACCTTC.